This TCR beta chain was sequenced for a study of T cell changes during pregnancy in multiple sclerosis (dated 2019 in TCRdb). In the study overall: The study looked at changes in the T cell repertoire across pregnancy in women with multiple sclerosis.

The library was produced with the immunoSEQ multiplex PCR assay. Imported from immuneACCESS, the table was reduced by TCRdb to in-frame sequences with V and J called. These copies leave out some clones; in studies compared against another copy, an unresolved V gene accounts for under half, and the cause of the remainder is not known. The sample includes some 37,000 clones, with around 90% observed a single time. The leading ten clones occupy more than 0.3% of the sample. The germline V gene gives CDR1 as SQVTM and CDR2 as ANQGSEA. At the junction V is shortened by 7 bases and J by 5 bases; bases outside the gene matches: 8. The CDR3 has 13 amino acids, counting the end cysteine and phenylalanine. This entry keeps only the CDR3 DNA: 39 bases, framed from base 1. Turning to this clone: Its antigen is unknown. Per-base quality was not reported, and no clone a single base away is much larger than it.

The V and J segments used are TRBV29-1 and TRBJ1-2, with 9 bases aligning to TRBD1. The source material was CD4+ T cells from peripheral blood mononuclear cells, sampled after pregnancy. The TCR sequence derives from a female donor in good health, enrolled as a control in a pregnancy study. The encoded CDR3 is CSDGLGTGYGYTF. The nucleotide sequence reads as follows: TGCAGCGACGGGCTCGGGACAGGGTATGGCTACACCTTC.